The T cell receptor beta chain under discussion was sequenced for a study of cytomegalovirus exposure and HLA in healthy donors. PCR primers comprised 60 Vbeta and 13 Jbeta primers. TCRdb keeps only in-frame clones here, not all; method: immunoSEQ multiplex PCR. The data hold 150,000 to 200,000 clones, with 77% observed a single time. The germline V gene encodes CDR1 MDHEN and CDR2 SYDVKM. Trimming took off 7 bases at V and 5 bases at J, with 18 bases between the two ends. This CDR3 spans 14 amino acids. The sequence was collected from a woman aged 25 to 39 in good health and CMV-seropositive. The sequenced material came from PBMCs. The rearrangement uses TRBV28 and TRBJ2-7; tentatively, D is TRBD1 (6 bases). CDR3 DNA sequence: TGTGCCAGCACCTATACCCGAGGGGGTGACGAGCAGTACTTC. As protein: CASTYTRGGDEQYF.